This T cell receptor (beta chain) is from a study of regulatory T cells in long-lasting Graves disease. With 8 bases removed from V and 1 base from J, the gap between germline ends came to 8 bases. This CDR3 region has 12 residues. Time point specified: persistent/refractory GD, antithyroid drugs over 5 years with positive TRAb. From RNA extracted from PBMCs, the TCR library was made. Diagnosis followed American Thyroid Association guidelines for Graves' disease. Roughly 10-milliliter peripheral blood samples went into EDTA tubes. The table lists this clonotype with many counts. Its antigen is currently unknown. General study findings and limits: When disease was persistent, TRBV28, TRBJ1-2 and TRBJ2-5 were the favored segments. Accuracy may have suffered from the small sample size.

Sequencing libraries for TCR beta were prepared with iRepertoire HTBI primers and Arm-PCR of CDR3 regions. TCRdb re-called the multiplex PCR reads with MiXCR, one entry per CDR3 protein. The sample has 400,000 to 450,000 distinct CDR3 sequences, around 22% seen once; the top ten hold approximately 26%. The sample in question was peripheral blood mononuclear cells (PBMCs), obtained when the disease was refractory, from a patient treated with antithyroid drugs. J is TRBJ1-2 and V is TRBV12-3 or TRBV12-4; D gene ambiguous. This receptor was taken from a female donor with Graves disease. The CDR3 region has the DNA TGTGCCAGCGGGGTAGTTAACTATGGCTACACCTTC. It translates to CASGVVNYGYTF.